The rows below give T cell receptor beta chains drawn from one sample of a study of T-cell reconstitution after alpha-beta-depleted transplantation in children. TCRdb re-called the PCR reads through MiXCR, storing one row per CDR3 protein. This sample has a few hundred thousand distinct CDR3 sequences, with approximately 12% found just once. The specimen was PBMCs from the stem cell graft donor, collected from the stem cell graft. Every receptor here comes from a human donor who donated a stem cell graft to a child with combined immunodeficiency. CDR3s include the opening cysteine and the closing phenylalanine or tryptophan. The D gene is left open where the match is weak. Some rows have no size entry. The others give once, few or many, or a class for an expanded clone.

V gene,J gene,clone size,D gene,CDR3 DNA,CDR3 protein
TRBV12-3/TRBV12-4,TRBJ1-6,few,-,TGTGCCAGCAGACCAACAGGGAGCAGTTCACCCCTCCACTTT,CASRPTGSSSPLHF
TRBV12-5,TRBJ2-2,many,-,TGTGCTAGTGGTTTCACAGGGAGGGTCGGGGAGCTGTTTTTT,CASGFTGRVGELFF
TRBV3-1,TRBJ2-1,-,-,TGTGCCAGCAGCCAAGAGGGCAGGAGCTCCTACAATGAGCAGTTCTTC,CASSQEGRSSYNEQFF
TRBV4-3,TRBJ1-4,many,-,TGCGCCAGCAGCCCCAGCCGGTTCCTCGAAGAGGTAAAACTGTTTTTT,CASSPSRFLEEVKLFF
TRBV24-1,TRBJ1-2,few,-,TGTGCCACCAGTGATGGTAACACCCAATCCCCCTACTATGGCTACACCTTC,CATSDGNTQSPYYGYTF
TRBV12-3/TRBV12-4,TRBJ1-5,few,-,TGTGCCAGCAGTTTCTCCGGGGGTCAGCCCCAGCATTTT,CASSFSGGQPQHF
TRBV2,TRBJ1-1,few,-,TGTGCCAGCAGAGCGGGACGGCCGAGCTCCACTGAAGCTTTCTTT,CASRAGRPSSTEAFF
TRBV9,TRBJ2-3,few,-,TGTGCCAGCAGCGTAGTTGCTAGCGTGAACCAGGCAGATACGCAGTATTTT,CASSVVASVNQADTQYF
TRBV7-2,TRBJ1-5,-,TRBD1,TGTGCCAGCAGCTACCTAGGGGGACAGGGCGTTAATCAGCCCCAGCATTTT,CASSYLGGQGVNQPQHF
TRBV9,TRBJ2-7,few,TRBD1,TGTGCCAGCAGCGTAGCCCAACAGGGGAGCGGCGAGCAGTACTTC,CASSVAQQGSGEQYF
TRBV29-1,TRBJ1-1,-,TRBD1,TGCAGCGTCGCGCGACAGGGAGAGGGTACAAAGGCTTTCTTT,CSVARQGEGTKAFF
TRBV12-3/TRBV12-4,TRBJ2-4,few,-,TGTGCCAGCAGTACATCCAGGGTGGCCAAAAACATTCAGTACTTC,CASSTSRVAKNIQYF
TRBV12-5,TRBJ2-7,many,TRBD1,TGTGCTAGTGGTTCCCTTCCGGGACAGGGGTACGAGCAGTACTTC,CASGSLPGQGYEQYF
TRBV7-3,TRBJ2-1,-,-,TGTGCCAGCAGCTGGGGTTCGCGCGCAGGGGGACTAGGGGGTCCTGAGCAGTTCTTC,CASSWGSRAGGLGGPEQFF
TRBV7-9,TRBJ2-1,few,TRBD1,TGTGCCAGCAGCCGACAGGGATACTACAATGAGCAGTTCTTC,CASSRQGYYNEQFF
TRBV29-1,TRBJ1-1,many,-,TGCAGCGTTGCATCGTACCGGGGGCCGGGCACTGAAGCTTTCTTT,CSVASYRGPGTEAFF
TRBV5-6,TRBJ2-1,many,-,TGTGCCAGCAGCACCCCGGGCCTAGCATACAATGAGCAGTTCTTC,CASSTPGLAYNEQFF
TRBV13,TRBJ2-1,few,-,TGTGCCAGCAGGATTAGTGGTAGGAGCTATGAGCAGTTCTTC,CASRISGRSYEQFF
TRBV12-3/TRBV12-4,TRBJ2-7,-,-,TGTGCCAGCAGTTTTCAGGACAACGACTACGAGCAGTACTTC,CASSFQDNDYEQYF
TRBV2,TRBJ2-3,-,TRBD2,TGTGCCAGCAGTGATGTAGTAGCGGGAGTACCCACAGATACGCAGTATTTT,CASSDVVAGVPTDTQYF
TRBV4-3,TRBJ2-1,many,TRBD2,TGCGCCAGCAGCCAAGAGCTAGCGGGGGGCGGGGGTGATGAGCAGTTCTTC,CASSQELAGGGGDEQFF
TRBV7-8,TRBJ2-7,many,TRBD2,TGTGCCAGCAGCTACCATCTAGCGGCCTACGAGCAGTACTTC,CASSYHLAAYEQYF
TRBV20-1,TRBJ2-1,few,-,TGCAGTGCTAGTAAGGGGAACAGCTACAATGAGCAGTTCTTC,CSASKGNSYNEQFF
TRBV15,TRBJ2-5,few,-,TGTGCCACCAGCAGAGATGCGGGTAATGAAGAGACCCAGTACTTC,CATSRDAGNEETQYF
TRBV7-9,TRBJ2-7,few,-,TGTACCAGCAGCCCGAGTACATACTACGAGCAGTACTTC,CTSSPSTYYEQYF
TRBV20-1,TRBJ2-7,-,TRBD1,TGCAGTGCTGGAGCCGGGACAGAGCTGCTCGGGCAGTACTTC,CSAGAGTELLGQYF
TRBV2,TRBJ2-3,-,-,TGTGCCAGCAGTGAAGAGGGGGGCACAGATACGCAGTATTTT,CASSEEGGTDTQYF